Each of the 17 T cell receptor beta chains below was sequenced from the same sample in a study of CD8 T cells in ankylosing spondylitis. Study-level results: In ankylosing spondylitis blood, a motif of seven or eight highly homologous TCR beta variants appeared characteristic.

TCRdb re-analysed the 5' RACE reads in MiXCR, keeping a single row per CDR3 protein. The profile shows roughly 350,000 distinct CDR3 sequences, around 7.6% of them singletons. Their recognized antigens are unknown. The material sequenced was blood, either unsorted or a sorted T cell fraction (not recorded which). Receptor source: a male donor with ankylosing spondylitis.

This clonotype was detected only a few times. DNA for the CDR3: TGTGCCAGCAGTTCCGCAGGACCCAATGAGCAGTTCTTC. It is translated as CASSSAGPNEQFF. V gene TRBV28 combines with J gene TRBJ2-1; D remains ambiguous. Per germline, CDR1 MDHEN and CDR2 SYDVKM. The CDR3 totals 13 residues. Trimming pared 4 bases from V and 6 bases from J, leaving 10 bases between.

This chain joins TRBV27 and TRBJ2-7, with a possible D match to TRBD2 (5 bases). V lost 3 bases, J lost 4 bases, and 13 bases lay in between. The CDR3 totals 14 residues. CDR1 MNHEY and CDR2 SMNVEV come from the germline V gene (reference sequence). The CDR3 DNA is TGTGCCAGCAGTTTGGTCAGCGGTCCGTACGAGCAGTACGTC. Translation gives CASSLVSGPYEQYV.

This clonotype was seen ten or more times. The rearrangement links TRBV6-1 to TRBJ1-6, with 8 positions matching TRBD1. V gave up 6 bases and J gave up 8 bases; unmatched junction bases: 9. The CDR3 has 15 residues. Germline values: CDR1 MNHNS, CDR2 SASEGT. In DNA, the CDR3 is TGTGCCAGCAGGGGAGACAGGGGCTTGGATTCACCCCTCCACTTT. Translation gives CASRGDRGLDSPLHF.

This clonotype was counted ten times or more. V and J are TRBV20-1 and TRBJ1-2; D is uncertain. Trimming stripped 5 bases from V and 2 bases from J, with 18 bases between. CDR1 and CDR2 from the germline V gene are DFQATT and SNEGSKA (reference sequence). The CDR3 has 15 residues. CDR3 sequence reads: CSARGIAGDNYGYTF. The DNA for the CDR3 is TGCAGTGCTCGAGGTATAGCGGGAGACAACTATGGCTACACCTTC.

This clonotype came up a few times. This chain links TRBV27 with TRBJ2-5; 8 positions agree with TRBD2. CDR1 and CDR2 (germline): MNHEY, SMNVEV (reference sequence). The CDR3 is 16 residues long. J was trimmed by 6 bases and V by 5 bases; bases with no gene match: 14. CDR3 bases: TGTGCCAGCAGTATGTCGGGAGGGCTAATAGAGAAGACCCAGTACTTC. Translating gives CASSMSGGLIEKTQYF.

CDR3 in amino acids: CASSLAGARGSTEAFF. The CDR3, as DNA: TGTGCCAGCAGCTTAGCGGGCGCTCGGGGGTCCACTGAAGCTTTCTTT. This chain uses TRBV7-9 with TRBJ1-1, with a weak D call TRBD1 (5 bases). V dropped 0 bases and J dropped 4 bases, with 15 bases sitting between them. This CDR3 has 16 residues. Germline-derived CDR1 and CDR2 are SEHNR and FQNEAQ (reference sequence). Complete variable domain (other parts from reference TRBV7-9 and TRBJ1-1): DTGVSQNPRHKITKRGQNVTFRCDPISEHNRLYWYRQTLGQGPEFLTYFQNEAQLEKSRLLSDRFSAERPKGSFSTLEIQRTEQGDSAMYLCASSLAGARGSTEAFFGQGTRLTVV.

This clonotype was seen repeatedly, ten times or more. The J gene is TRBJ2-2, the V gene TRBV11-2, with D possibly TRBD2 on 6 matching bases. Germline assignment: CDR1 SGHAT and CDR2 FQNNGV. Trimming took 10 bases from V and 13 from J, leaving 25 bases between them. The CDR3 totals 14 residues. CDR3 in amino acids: CATFGGGTTTGLFF. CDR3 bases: TGTGCCACGTTTGGTGGCGGGACCACTACGGGGCTGTTTTTT.

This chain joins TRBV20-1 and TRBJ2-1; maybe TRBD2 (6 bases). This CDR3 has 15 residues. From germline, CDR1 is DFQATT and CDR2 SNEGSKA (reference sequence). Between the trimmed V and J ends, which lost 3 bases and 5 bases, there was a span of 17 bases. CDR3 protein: CSASLGAPGDNEQFF. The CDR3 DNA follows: TGCAGTGCTAGCCTCGGGGCTCCGGGGGACAATGAGCAGTTCTTC.

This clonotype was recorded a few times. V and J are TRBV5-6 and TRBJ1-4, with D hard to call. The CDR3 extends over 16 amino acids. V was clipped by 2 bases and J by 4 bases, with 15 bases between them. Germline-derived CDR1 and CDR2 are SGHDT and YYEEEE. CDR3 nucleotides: TGTGCCAGCAGCTTTCCGGATCCGGAGGGTAATGAAAAACTGTTTTTT. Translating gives CASSFPDPEGNEKLFF.

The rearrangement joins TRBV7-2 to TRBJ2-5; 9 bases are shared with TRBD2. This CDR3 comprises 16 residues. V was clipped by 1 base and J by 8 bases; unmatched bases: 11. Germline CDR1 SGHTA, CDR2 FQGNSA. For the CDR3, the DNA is TGTGCCAGCAGCTTAGAGGCTAGCGGGGTCCGTGGAACCCAGTACTTC. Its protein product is CASSLEASGVRGTQYF.

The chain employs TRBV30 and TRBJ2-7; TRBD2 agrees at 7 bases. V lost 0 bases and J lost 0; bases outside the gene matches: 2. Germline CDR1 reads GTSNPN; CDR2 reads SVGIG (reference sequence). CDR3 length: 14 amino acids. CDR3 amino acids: CAWSVGGSSYEQYF. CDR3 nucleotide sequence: TGTGCCTGGAGTGTGGGCGGGAGCTCCTACGAGCAGTACTTC.

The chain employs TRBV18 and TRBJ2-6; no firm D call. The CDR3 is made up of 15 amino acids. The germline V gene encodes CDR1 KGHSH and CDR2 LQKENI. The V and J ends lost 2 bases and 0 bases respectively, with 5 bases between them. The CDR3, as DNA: TGTGCCAGCTCACCAGGGATCTCTGGGGCCAACGTCCTGACTTTC. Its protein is CASSPGISGANVLTF. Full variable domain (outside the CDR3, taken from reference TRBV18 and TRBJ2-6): NAGVMQNPRHLVRRRGQEARLRCSPMKGHSHVYWYRQLPEEGLKFMVYLQKENIIDESGMPKERFSAEFPKEGPSILRIQQVVRGDSAAYFCASSPGISGANVLTFGAGSRLTVL.

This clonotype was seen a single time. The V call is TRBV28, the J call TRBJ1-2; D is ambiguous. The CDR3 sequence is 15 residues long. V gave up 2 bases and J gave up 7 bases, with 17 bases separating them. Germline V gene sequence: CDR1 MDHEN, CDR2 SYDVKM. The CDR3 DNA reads TGTGCCAGCAGTTTACGAGCGGGGTTGGGGATTGGCTACACCTTC. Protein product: CASSLRAGLGIGYTF.

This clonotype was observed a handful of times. CDR3 in amino acids: CSAAGQLNTEAFF. The CDR3 nucleotides are TGCAGTGCGGCGGGACAGTTAAACACTGAAGCTTTCTTT. The chain has TRBV20-1 and TRBJ1-1; 7 bases line up with TRBD1. The CDR3 runs 13 residues. Germline values: CDR1 DFQATT, CDR2 SNEGSKA (reference sequence). J lost 2 bases, V lost 6 bases, and 6 bases had no gene match.

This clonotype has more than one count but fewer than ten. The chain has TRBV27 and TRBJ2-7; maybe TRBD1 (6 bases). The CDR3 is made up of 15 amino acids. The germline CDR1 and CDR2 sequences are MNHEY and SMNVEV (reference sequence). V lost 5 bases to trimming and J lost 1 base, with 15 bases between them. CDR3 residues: CASSAQGFNSYEQYF. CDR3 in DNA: TGTGCCAGCAGTGCACAGGGCTTTAATTCCTACGAGCAGTACTTC.

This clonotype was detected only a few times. The CDR3 is CATSRGPRSETQYF. For the CDR3, the DNA is TGTGCCACCAGCAGAGGCCCCAGGTCGGAGACCCAGTACTTC. This chain connects TRBV15 to TRBJ2-5; D is uncertain. The CDR3 contains 14 residues. Germline V lookup: CDR1 LNHNV, CDR2 YYDKDF (reference sequence). V was pared by 1 base and J by 5 bases, with 11 bases between.

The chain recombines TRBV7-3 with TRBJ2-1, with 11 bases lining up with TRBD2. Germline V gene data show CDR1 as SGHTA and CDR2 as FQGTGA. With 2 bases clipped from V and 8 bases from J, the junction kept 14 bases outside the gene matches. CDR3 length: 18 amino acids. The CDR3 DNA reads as TGTGCCAGCAGCTTACGTCGGTATAGCGGGAGGGACGTATATGAGCAGTTCTTC. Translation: CASSLRRYSGRDVYEQFF.